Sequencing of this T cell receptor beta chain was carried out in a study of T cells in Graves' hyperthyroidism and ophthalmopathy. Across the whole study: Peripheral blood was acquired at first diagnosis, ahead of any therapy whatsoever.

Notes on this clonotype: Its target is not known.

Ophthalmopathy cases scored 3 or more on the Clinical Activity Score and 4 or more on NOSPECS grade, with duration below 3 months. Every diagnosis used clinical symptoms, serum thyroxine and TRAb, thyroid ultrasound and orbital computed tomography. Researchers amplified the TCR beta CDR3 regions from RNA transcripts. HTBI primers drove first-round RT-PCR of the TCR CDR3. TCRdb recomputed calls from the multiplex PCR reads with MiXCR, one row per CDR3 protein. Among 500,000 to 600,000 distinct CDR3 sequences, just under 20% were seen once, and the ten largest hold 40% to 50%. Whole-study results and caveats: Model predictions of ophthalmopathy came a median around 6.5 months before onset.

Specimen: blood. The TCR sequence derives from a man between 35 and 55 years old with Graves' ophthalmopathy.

The DNA of the CDR3 is TGTGCCACCAGTGTACCCGGGGAGTGGGACACTGAAGCTTTCTTT. Amino acid sequence: CATSVPGEWDTEAFF. This chain connects TRBV24-1 to TRBJ1-1; no clear D gene. Between the trimmed V and J ends, which lost 5 bases and 3 bases, there was a span of 15 bases. CDR1 and CDR2 from the germline V gene are KGHDR and SFDVKD. This CDR3 is 15 amino acids long.